This T cell receptor beta chain was obtained from a study of cytomegalovirus exposure and HLA in healthy donors. The PCR employed 60 Vbeta primers together with 13 Jbeta primers. Profiled with immunoSEQ multiplex PCR; TCRdb holds only in-frame clones, not every one. This sample has 150,000 to 200,000 clones, with around 80% found just once. Per germline, CDR1 ENHRY and CDR2 SYGVKD. V shed 9 bases and J 0 bases; nucleotides not matched to a gene: 4. The CDR3 sequence is 15 residues long. The receptor's source is a young man in good health and CMV-seronegative. The V call is TRBV10-3, the J call TRBJ2-1; 11 nucleotides line up with TRBD2. The specimen was PBMCs. The CDR3 region has the DNA TGTGCCATAGGACTAGCGGGTAGCTCCTACAATGAGCAGTTCTTC. Its protein is CAIGLAGSSYNEQFF.